This T cell receptor beta chain appears in the sequencing data of a study of cytomegalovirus exposure and HLA in healthy donors. Overall study findings and caveats: Certain sequence variants were highly shared and formed a cluster, and this cluster was likely a sequencing artifact. Donor immune exposure was known only as CMV serostatus. As was reported, the HLA-A and HLA-B alleles of most subjects were accurately predicted from TCR beta sequences.

Primers included in the PCR were 60 Vbeta and 13 Jbeta primers. Libraries were prepared by immunoSEQ multiplex PCR; TCRdb keeps only in-frame clonotypes and omits some of them. Seen here are hundreds of thousands of clones, around 79% observed once, and the top ten hold 0.2% to 0.25%. In regard to this clone: Its target is unknown.

This CDR3 region has 14 residues. The germline V gene has CDR1 SEHNR and CDR2 FQNEAQ (reference sequence). Trimming at V came to 4 bases and at J to 4 bases, leaving 5 bases not matched to a gene. This chain links TRBV7-9 with TRBJ1-2; 8 bases align to TRBD1. The receptor was derived from a girl aged 2-15 years in good health and CMV-seronegative. Material: PBMCs. The CDR3 protein is CASSSTGDRYGYTF. The CDR3 region has the DNA TGTGCCAGCAGCTCGACAGGGGATCGCTATGGCTACACCTTC.